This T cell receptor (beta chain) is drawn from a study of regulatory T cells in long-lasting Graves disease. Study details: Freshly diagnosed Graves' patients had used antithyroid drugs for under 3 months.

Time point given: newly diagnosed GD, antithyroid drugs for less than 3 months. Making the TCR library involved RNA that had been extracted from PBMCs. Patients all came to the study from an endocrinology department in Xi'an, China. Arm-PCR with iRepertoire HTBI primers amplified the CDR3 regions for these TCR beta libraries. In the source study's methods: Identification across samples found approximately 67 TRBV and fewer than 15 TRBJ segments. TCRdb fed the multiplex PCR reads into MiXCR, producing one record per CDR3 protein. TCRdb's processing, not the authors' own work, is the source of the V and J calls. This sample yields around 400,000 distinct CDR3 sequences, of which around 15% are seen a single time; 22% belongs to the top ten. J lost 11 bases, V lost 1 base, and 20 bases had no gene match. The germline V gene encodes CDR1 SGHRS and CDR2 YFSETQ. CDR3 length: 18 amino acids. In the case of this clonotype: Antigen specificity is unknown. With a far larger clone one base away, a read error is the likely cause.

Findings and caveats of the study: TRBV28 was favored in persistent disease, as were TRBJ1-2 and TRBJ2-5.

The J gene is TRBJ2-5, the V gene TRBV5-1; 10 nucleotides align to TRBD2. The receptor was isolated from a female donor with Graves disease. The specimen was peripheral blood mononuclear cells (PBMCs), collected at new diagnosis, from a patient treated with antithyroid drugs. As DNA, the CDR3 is TGCGCCAGCAGCTTGTCGTTTAGCGGGAGGCCGAACTACAATGAGCAGTACTTC. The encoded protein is CASSLSFSGRPNYNEQYF.